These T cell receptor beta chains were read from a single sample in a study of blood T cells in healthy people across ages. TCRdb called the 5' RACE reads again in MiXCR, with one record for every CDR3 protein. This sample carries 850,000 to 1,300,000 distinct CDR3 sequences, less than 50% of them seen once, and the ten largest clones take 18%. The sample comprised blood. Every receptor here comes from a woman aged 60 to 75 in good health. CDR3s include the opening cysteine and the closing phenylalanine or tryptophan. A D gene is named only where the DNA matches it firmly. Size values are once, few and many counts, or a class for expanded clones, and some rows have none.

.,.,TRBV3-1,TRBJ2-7,TGTGCCAGCAGCGTCCAGGTCTCCTACGAGCAGTACTTC,CASSVQVSYEQYF
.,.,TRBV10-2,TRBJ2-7,TGCGCCAGCAGCCACCTACGGTCCGAGCAGTACTTC,CASSHLRSEQYF
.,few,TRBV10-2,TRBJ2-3,TGCGCCAGCAGTGAATTGGACAGAAAAAGCACAGATACGCAGTATTTT,CASSELDRKSTDTQYF
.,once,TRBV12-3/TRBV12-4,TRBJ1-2,TGTGCCAGCTGGACCTCGTGGCGCCCCTATGGCTACACCTTC,CASWTSWRPYGYTF
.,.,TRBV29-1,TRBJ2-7,TGCAGCGTTGGGGTCAGCCATAACTACGAGCAGTACTTC,CSVGVSHNYEQYF
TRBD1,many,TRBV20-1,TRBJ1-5,TGCAGTGCTAGAGACCCACAGGGGGTTGGCAATCAGCCCCAGCATTTT,CSARDPQGVGNQPQHF
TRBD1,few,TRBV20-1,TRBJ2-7,TGCAGTGCTAGGGGACAGGGCAGTCCCTACGAGCAGTACTTC,CSARGQGSPYEQYF
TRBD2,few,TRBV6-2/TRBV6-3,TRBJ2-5,TGTGCCAGCAGTAAGACTAGCGGGAAGTACCAAGAGACCCAGTACTTC,CASSKTSGKYQETQYF
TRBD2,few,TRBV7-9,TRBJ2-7,TGTGCCAGCAGCCCCGCGGCGGGACTAGGTTACTACGAGCAGTACTTC,CASSPAAGLGYYEQYF
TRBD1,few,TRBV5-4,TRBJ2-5,TGTGCCAGCAGCTTTCCCGGGACAGGGGGAGAGACCCAGTACTTC,CASSFPGTGGETQYF
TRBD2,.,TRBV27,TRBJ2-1,TGTGCCAGCAGTTTATCCCCCGGGGACACTCGAAGGGGACTAGCGGGGCCTCGGAACAATGAGCAGTTCTTC,CASSLSPGDTRRGLAGPRNNEQFF